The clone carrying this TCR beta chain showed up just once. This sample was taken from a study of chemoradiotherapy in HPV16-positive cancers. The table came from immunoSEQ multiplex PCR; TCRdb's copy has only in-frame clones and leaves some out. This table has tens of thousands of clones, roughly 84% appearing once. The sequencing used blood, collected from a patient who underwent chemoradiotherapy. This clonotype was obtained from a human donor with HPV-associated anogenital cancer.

CDR3 DNA: TGTGCCAGCAGCTTAATTGCAGGGGGTGAAAAACTGTTTTTT. As protein: CASSLIAGGEKLFF. The chain combines TRBV7-6 with TRBJ1-4; 7 nucleotides agree with TRBD1. The CDR3 covers 14 residues. With V trimmed by 2 bases and J by 7 bases, 4 bases remained unmatched. In germline, CDR1 is SGHVS, CDR2 FNYEAQ.